This T cell receptor beta chain was obtained from a study of shared clonotypes between healthy human individuals. About this clone: The sample contains more than one DNA sequence encoding this CDR3.

The CDR3 has 11 amino acids. From germline, CDR1 is MDHEN and CDR2 SYDVKM. With 3 bases removed from V and 4 bases from J, the gap between germline ends came to 3 bases. This table comes from immunoSEQ multiplex PCR, and its TCRdb copy is limited to in-frame clones, with some not included. The data show about 2.4 million clones, approximately 93% seen once. This chain uses TRBV28 with TRBJ1-2; D is ambiguous. The source of this sequence is a young man in good health. Some clones in this sample may be carry-over from other donors' samples. Sequencing was performed on naive CD4+ T cells from PBMCs. Subset in this sample: CD45RA+ positively selected. The CDR3 loop is CASSFTYGYTF. The CDR3 DNA is TGTGCCAGCAGTTTTACCTATGGCTACACCTTC.